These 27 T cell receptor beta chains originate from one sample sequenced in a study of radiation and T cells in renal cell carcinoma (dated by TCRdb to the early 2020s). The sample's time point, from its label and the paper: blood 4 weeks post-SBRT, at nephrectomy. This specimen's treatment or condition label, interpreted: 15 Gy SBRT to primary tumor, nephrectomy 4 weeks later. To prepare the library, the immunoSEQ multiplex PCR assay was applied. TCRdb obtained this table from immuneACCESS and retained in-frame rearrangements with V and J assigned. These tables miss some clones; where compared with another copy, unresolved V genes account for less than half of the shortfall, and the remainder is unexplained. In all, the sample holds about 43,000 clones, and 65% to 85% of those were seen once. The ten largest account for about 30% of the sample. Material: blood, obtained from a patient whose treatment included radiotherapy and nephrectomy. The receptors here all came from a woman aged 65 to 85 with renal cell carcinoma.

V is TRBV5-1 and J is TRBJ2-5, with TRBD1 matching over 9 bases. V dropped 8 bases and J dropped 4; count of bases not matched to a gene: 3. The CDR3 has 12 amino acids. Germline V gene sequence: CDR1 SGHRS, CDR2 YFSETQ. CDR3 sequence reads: CARQGARETQYF. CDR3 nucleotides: TGCGCCAGACAGGGGGCTAGAGAGACCCAGTACTTC.

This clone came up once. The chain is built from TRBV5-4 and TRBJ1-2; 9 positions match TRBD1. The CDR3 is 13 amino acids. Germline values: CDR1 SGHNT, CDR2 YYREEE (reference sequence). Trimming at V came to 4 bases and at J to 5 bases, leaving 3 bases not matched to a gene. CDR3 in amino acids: CASSPGQGYGYTF. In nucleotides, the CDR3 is TGTGCCAGCAGCCCGGGACAGGGTTATGGCTACACCTTC.

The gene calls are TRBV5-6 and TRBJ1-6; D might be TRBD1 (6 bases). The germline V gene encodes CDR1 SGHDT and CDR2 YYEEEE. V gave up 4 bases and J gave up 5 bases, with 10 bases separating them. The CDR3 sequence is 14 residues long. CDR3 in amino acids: CASSRYRDNSPLHF. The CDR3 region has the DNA TGTGCCAGCAGCCGCTACAGGGATAATTCACCCCTCCACTTT.

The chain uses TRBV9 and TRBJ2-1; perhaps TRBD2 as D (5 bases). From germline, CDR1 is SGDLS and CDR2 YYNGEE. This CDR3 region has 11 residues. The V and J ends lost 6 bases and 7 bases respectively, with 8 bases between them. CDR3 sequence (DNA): TGTGCCAGCAAGGGCGGGAATGAGCAGTTCTTC. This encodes CASKGGNEQFF. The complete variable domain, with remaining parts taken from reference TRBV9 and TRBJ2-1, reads DSGVTQTPKHLITATGQRVTLRCSPRSGDLSVYWYQQSLDQGLQFLIQYYNGEERAKGNILERFSAQQFPDLHSELNLSSLELGDSALYFCASKGGNEQFFGPGTRLTVL.

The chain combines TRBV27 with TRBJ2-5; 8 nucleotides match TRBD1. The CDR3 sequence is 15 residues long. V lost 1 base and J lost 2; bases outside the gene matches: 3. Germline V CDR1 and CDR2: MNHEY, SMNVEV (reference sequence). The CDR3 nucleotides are TGTGCCAGCAGTTTATGGACAGGGTATCAAGAGACCCAGTACTTC. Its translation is CASSLWTGYQETQYF.

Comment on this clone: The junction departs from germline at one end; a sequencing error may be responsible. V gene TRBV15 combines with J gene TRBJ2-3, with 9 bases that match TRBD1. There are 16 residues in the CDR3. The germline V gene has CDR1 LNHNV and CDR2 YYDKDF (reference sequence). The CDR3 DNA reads TGTGCCACCAGCCCCCACCGGGACAGGGAGACAGCTACGCAGTATTTT. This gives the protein CATSPHRDRETATQYF.

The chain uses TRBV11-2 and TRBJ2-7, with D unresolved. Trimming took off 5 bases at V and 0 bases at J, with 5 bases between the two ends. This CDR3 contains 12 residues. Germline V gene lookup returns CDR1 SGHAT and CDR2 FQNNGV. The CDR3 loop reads CASSASSYEQYF. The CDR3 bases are TGTGCCAGCAGCGCCAGCTCCTACGAGCAGTACTTC.

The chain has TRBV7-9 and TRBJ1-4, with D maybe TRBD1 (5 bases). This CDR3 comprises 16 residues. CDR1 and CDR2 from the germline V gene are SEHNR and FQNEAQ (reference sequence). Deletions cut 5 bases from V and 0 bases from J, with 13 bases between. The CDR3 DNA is TGTGCCAGCAGCCGGTGGGACTCTGCAACTAATGAAAAACTGTTTTTT. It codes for CASSRWDSATNEKLFF.

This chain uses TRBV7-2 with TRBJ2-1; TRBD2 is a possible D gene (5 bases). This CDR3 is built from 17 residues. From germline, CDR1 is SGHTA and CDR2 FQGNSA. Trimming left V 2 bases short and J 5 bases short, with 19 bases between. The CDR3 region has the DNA TGTGCCAGCAGCTTACCTGAACTAGTGGGCGCTCACAATGAGCAGTTCTTC. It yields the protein CASSLPELVGAHNEQFF.

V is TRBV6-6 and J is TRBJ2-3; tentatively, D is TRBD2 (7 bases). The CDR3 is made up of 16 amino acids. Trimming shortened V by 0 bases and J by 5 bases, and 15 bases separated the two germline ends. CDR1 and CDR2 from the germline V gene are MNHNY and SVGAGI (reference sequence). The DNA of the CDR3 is TGTGCCAGCAGTTACTCCCTCGGGGGGCCGGGAGATACGCAGTATTTT. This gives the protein CASSYSLGGPGDTQYF.

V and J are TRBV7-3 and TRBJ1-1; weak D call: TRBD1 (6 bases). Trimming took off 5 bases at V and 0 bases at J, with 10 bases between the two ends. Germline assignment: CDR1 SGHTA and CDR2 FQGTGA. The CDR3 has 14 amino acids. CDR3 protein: CASSPDSLNTEAFF. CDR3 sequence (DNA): TGTGCCAGCAGCCCGGACAGTTTGAACACTGAAGCTTTCTTT.

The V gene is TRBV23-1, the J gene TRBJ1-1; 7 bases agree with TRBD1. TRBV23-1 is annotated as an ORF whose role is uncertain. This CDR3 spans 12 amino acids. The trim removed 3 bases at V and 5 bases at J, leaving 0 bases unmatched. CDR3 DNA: TGCGCCAGCAGTCACAGGGGGACTGAAGCTTTCTTT. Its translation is CASSHRGTEAFF.

CDR3 in DNA: TGCGCCAGCAGCCAAGAGGGAGGGGCGGGAGGCGTCTCCTACGAGCAGTACTTC. Its translation is CASSQEGGAGGVSYEQYF. The chain is built from TRBV4-1 and TRBJ2-7, with TRBD2 matching 8 bases. The CDR3 has 18 amino acids. V shed 0 bases, J shed 0 bases, and the junction held 10 bases outside the gene matches. Germline V gives CDR1 MGHRA, CDR2 YSYEKL.

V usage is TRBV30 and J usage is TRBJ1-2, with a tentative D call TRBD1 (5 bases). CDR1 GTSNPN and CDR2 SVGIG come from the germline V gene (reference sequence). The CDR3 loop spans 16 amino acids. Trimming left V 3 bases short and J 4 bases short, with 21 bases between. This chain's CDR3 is CAWSFLGTQTRYGYTF. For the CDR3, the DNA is TGTGCCTGGAGCTTTCTCGGGACCCAGACCCGCTATGGCTACACCTTC. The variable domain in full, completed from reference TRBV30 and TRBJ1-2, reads SQTIHQWPATLVQPVGSPLSLECTVEGTSNPNLYWYRQAAGRGLQLLFYSVGIGQISSEVPQNLSASRPQDRQFILSSKKLLLSDSGFYLCAWSFLGTQTRYGYTFGSGTRLTVV.

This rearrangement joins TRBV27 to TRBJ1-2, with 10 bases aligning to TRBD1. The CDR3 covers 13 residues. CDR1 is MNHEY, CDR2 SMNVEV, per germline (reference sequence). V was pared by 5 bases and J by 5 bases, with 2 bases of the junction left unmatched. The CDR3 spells CASSGGQGYGYTF. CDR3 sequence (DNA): TGTGCCAGCAGTGGGGGACAGGGGTATGGCTACACCTTC.

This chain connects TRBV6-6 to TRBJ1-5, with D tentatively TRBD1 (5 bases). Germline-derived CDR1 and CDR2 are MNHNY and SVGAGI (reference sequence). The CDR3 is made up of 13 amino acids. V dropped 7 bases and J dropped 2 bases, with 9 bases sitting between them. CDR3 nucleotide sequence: TGTGCCAGCACCACGACAGGCAATCAGCCCCAGCATTTT. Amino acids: CASTTTGNQPQHF.

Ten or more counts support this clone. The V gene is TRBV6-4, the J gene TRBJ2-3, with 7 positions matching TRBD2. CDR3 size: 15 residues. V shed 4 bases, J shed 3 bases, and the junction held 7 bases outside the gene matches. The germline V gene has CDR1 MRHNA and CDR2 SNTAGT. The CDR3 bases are TGTGCCAGCAGTGTCACGGGACTACCAACAGATACGCAGTATTTT. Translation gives CASSVTGLPTDTQYF.

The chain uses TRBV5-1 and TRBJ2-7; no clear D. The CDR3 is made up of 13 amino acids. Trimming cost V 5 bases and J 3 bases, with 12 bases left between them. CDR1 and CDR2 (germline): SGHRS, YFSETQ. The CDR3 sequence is CASSPSGFYEQYF. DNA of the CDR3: TGCGCCAGCAGTCCATCCGGGTTCTACGAGCAGTACTTC.

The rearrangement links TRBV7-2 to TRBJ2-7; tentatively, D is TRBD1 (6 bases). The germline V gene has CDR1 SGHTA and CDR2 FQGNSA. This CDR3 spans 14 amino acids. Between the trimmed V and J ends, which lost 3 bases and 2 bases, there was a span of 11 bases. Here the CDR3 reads CASSLDGGPYEQYF. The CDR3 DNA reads TGTGCCAGCAGCTTGGATGGGGGCCCCTACGAGCAGTACTTC. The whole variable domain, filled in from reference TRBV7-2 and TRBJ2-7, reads GAGVSQSPSNKVTEKGKDVELRCDPISGHTALYWYRQSLGQGLEFLIYFQGNSAPDKSGLPSDRFSAERTGGSVSTLTIQRTQQEDSAVYLCASSLDGGPYEQYFGPGTRLTVT.

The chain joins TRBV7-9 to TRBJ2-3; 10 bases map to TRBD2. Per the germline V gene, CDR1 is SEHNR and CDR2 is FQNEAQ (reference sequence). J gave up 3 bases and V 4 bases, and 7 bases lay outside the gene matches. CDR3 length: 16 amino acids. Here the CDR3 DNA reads TGTGCCAGCAGCTCCCTAGCGGGAGACGGGACAGATACGCAGTATTTT. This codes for CASSSLAGDGTDTQYF.

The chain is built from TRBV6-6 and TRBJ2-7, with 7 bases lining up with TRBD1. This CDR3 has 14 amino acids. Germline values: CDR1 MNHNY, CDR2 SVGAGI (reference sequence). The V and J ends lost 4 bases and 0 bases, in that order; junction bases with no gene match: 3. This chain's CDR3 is CASSWGTASYEQYF. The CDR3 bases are TGTGCCAGCAGTTGGGGGACAGCCTCCTACGAGCAGTACTTC.

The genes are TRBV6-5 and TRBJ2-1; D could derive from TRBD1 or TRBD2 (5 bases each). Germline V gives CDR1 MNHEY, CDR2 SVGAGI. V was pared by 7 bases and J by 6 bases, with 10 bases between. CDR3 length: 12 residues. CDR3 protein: CASNEGINEQFF. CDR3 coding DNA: TGTGCCAGCAACGAGGGGATCAATGAGCAGTTCTTC.

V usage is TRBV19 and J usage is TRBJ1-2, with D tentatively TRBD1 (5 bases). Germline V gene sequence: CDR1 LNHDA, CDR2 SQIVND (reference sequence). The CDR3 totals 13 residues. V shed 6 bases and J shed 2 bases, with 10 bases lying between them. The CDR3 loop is CASRGESNYGYTF. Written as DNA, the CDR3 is TGTGCCAGTAGAGGGGAATCAAACTATGGCTACACCTTC.

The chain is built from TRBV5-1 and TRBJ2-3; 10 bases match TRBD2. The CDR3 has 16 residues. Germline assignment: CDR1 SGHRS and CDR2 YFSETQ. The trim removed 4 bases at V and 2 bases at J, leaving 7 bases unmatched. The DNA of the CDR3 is TGCGCCAGCAGCGAAGTAGCGGGAGGAGCCACAGATACGCAGTATTTT. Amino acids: CASSEVAGGATDTQYF.

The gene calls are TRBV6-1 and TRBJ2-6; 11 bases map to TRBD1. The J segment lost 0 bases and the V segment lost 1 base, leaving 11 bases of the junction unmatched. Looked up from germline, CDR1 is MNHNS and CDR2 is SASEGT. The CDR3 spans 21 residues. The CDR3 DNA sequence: TGTGCCAGCAGTGAAGATCCTCTGTGGGACAGGGGGGTCTCTGGGGCCAACGTCCTGACTTTC. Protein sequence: CASSEDPLWDRGVSGANVLTF.

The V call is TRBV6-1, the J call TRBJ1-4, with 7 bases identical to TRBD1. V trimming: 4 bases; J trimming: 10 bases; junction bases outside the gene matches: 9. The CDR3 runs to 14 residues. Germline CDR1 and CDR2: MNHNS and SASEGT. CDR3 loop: CASSGQGGSRKLFF. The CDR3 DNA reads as TGTGCCAGCAGTGGACAGGGCGGAAGTCGAAAACTGTTTTTT.

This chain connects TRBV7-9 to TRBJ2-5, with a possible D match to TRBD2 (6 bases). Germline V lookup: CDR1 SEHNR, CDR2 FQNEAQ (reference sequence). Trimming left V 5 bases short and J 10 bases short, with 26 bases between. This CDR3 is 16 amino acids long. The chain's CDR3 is CASSASPSVAGKGQYF. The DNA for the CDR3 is TGTGCCAGCAGCGCCAGCCCTAGCGTCGCGGGAAAGGGCCAGTACTTC.